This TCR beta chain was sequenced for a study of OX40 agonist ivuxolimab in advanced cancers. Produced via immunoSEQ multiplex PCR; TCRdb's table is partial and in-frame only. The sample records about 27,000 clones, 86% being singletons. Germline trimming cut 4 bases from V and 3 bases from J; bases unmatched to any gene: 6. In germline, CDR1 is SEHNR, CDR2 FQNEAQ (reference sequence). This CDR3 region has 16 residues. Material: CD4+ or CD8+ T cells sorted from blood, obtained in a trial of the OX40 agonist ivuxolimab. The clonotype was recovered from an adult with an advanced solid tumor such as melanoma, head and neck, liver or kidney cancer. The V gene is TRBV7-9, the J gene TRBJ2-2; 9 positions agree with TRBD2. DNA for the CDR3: TGTGCCAGCAGCTCCGCGGGAGGGCCCTACACCGGGGAGCTGTTTTTT. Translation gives CASSSAGGPYTGELFF.